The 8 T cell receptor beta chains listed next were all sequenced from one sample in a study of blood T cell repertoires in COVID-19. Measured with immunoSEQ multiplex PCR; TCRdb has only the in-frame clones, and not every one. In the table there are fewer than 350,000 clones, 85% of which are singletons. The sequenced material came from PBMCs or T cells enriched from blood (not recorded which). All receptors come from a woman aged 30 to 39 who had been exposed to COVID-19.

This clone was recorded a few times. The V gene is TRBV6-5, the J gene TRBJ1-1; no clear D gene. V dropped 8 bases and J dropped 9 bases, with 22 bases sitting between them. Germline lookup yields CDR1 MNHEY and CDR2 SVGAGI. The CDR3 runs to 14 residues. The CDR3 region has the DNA TGTGCCAGCTTCCCCTTCCAAGAACAACGTCAAGCTTTCTTT. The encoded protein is CASFPFQEQRQAFF.

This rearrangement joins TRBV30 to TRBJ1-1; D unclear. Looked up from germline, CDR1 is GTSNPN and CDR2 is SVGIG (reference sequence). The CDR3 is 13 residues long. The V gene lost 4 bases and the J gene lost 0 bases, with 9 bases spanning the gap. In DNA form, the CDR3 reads TGTGCCTGGAAAATAACTCTGAACACTGAAGCTTTCTTT. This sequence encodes CAWKITLNTEAFF. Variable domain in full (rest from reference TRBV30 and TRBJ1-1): SQTIHQWPATLVQPVGSPLSLECTVEGTSNPNLYWYRQAAGRGLQLLFYSVGIGQISSEVPQNLSASRPQDRQFILSSKKLLLSDSGFYLCAWKITLNTEAFFGQGTRLTVV.

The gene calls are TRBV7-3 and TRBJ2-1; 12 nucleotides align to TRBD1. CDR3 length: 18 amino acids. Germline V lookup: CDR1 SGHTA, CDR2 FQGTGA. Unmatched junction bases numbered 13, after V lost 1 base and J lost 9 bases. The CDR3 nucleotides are TGTGCCAGCAGCTTAAGAGGGAGTTGGGGACAGGGGGCGTCTGAGCAGTTCTTC. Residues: CASSLRGSWGQGASEQFF. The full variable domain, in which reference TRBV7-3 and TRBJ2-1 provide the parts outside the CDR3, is GAGVSQTPSNKVTEKGKYVELRCDPISGHTALYWYRQSLGQGPEFLIYFQGTGAADDSGLPNDRFFAVRPEGSVSTLKIQRTERGDSAVYLCASSLRGSWGQGASEQFFGPGTRLTVL.

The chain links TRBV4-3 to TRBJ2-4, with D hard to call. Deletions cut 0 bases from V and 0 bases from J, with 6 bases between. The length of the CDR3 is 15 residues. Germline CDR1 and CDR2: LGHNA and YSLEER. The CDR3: CASSQDRLAKNIQYF. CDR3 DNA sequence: TGCGCCAGCAGCCAAGACAGACTAGCCAAAAACATTCAGTACTTC.

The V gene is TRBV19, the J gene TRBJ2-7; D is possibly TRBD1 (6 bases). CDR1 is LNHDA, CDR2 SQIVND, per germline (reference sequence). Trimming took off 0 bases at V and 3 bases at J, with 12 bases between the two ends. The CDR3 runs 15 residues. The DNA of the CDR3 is TGTGCCAGTAGTATAGACACAGGGTACTACTACGAGCAGTACTTC. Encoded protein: CASSIDTGYYYEQYF.

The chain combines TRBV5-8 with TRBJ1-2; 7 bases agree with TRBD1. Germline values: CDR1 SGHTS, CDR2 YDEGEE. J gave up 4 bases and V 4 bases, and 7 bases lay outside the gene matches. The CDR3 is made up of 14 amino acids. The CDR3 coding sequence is TGTGCCAGCAGCCCGGAGCAGGGGGGCTATGGCTACACCTTC. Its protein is CASSPEQGGYGYTF.

In DNA form, the CDR3 reads TGTGCCAGCAGCCAAGAGGCTAGCGGGGCAAGGGAGCAGTTCTTC. It encodes CASSQEASGAREQFF. The J gene is TRBJ2-1, the V gene TRBV3-1 (or the pseudogene TRBV3-2); 9 bases agree with TRBD2. The CDR3 is 15 amino acids. V trimming: 0 bases; J trimming: 10 bases; junction bases outside the gene matches: 7. CDR1 is LGHDT and CDR2 is YNNKEL in the germline V gene (reference sequence).

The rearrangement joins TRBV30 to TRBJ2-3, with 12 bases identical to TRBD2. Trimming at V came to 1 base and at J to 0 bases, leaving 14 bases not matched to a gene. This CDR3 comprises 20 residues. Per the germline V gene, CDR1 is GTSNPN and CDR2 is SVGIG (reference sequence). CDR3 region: CAWSATILAGGRFSTDTQYF. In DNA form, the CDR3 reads TGTGCCTGGAGTGCGACGATACTAGCGGGGGGCAGATTTAGCACAGATACGCAGTATTTT. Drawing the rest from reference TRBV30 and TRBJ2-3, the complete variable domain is SQTIHQWPATLVQPVGSPLSLECTVEGTSNPNLYWYRQAAGRGLQLLFYSVGIGQISSEVPQNLSASRPQDRQFILSSKKLLLSDSGFYLCAWSATILAGGRFSTDTQYFGPGTRLTVL.